A single sample gave rise to the 31 T cell receptor beta chains below, sequenced in a study of cytomegalovirus exposure and HLA in healthy donors. Both 60 Vbeta primers and 13 Jbeta primers went into the PCR. Sequenced by immunoSEQ multiplex PCR; TCRdb stores in-frame clones only, minus some. The sample carries about 140,000 clones, 75% to 85% recorded once. The sample comprised PBMCs. Receptors were obtained from a man aged 40-49 years in good health and CMV-seronegative.

The rearrangement uses TRBV11-3 and TRBJ2-5; 12 bases agree with TRBD2. This CDR3 has 16 residues. V lost 1 base and J lost 4; bases outside the gene matches: 4. Germline CDR1 and CDR2: SGHNT and YENEEA. DNA of the CDR3: TGTGCCAGCAGCTTAGTGACTAGCGGGGGCGGAGAGACCCAGTACTTC. Residues: CASSLVTSGGGETQYF.

The V gene is TRBV12-5, the J gene TRBJ2-1, with a tentative D call TRBD1 (6 bases). The CDR3 totals 14 residues. V dropped 2 bases and J dropped 7 bases, with 12 bases sitting between them. Germline assignment: CDR1 LGHNT and CDR2 FRNRAP. CDR3 in amino acids: CASGLKDSYNEQFF. The DNA for the CDR3 is TGTGCTAGTGGTTTGAAGGACAGTTATAATGAGCAGTTCTTC.

The chain is built from TRBV7-2 and TRBJ1-3, with 8 bases matching TRBD1. This CDR3 has 15 amino acids. CDR1 is SGHTA, CDR2 FQGNSA, per germline. Trimming removed 5 bases from V and 6 bases from J; junction bases left unmatched: 9. CDR3: CASSQTGAMANTIYF. Here the CDR3 DNA reads TGTGCCAGCAGCCAGACAGGGGCCATGGCAAACACCATATATTTT.

The CDR3: CASSSSSLPNYGYTF. The DNA for the CDR3 is TGTGCCAGCAGCTCCTCTTCCCTCCCCAACTATGGCTACACCTTC. This rearrangement joins TRBV7-6 to TRBJ1-2; unclear D gene. From germline, CDR1 is SGHVS and CDR2 FNYEAQ. The CDR3 consists of 15 residues. V was shortened by 4 bases and J by 2 bases, with 14 bases between the two germline ends.

The V gene is TRBV2, the J gene TRBJ2-5, with 7 bases fitting TRBD2. CDR3 size: 14 residues. Looked up from germline, CDR1 is SNHLY and CDR2 is FYNNEI. J lost 5 bases, V lost 6 bases, and 9 bases had no gene match. Written as DNA, the CDR3 is TGTGCCAGCAGGGGGCGGGGGAGTAGGGAGACCCAGTACTTC. Translation gives CASRGRGSRETQYF. The full variable domain, completed using reference TRBV2 and TRBJ2-5, is EPEVTQTPSHQVTQMGQEVILRCVPISNHLYFYWYRQILGQKVEFLVSFYNNEISEKSEIFDDQFSVERPDGSNFTLKIRSTKLEDSAMYFCASRGRGSRETQYFGPGTRLLVL.

The chain recombines TRBV5-1 with TRBJ2-3; 9 bases are shared with TRBD1. This CDR3 is 16 amino acids long. Germline CDR1 is SGHRS and CDR2 is YFSETQ. The V gene end was trimmed by 4 bases and the J gene end by 2 bases; junction bases not matched to a gene: 8. The CDR3 region is CASSQPGQGITDTQYF. The CDR3 DNA sequence: TGCGCCAGCAGCCAGCCGGGACAGGGTATCACAGATACGCAGTATTTT.

The gene calls are TRBV5-1 and TRBJ1-5, with D possibly TRBD1 on 5 matching bases. Germline CDR1 and CDR2: SGHRS and YFSETQ. The CDR3 has 16 residues. The ends were cut back, 4 bases at V and 6 bases at J, with 20 bases in the middle. The CDR3 region is CASSPGGSGGVQPQHF. The CDR3 nucleotides are TGCGCCAGCAGCCCGGGGGGGTCCGGGGGGGTTCAGCCCCAGCATTTT.

This sequence joins TRBV18 and TRBJ2-3; 7 nucleotides line up with TRBD1. This CDR3 region has 16 residues. Germline V gene data show CDR1 as KGHSH and CDR2 as LQKENI. The ends lost 5 bases at V and 2 bases at J; junction bases unmatched: 10. CDR3 nucleotide sequence: TGTGCCAGCTCATCGCCGGGACAGCTATACACAGATACGCAGTATTTT. This encodes CASSSPGQLYTDTQYF.

The chain recombines TRBV28 with TRBJ1-5, with D perhaps TRBD1 (6 bases). CDR1 is MDHEN and CDR2 is SYDVKM in the germline V gene. Trimming removed 8 bases at V and 9 bases at J, with 23 bases between. CDR3 length: 15 residues. The CDR3 spells CASPPGGAPPRPQHF. CDR3 nucleotides: TGTGCCAGCCCACCGGGGGGGGCGCCCCCTCGGCCCCAGCATTTT.

The table lists this clone with a count of one. The rearrangement joins TRBV10-1 to TRBJ2-3; D unclear. V shed 8 bases and J shed 4 bases, with 10 bases lying between them. The CDR3 extends over 12 amino acids. The germline V gene has CDR1 WNHNN and CDR2 SYGVQD (reference sequence). The CDR3 nucleotides are TGCGCCAGCGGCCCAGATCCAGATACGCAGTATTTT. As protein: CASGPDPDTQYF.

This clone was found once. V gene TRBV6-6 combines with J gene TRBJ1-5; a possible D gene is TRBD1 (5 bases). This CDR3 is 16 amino acids long. Germline CDR1 and CDR2: MNHNY and SVGAGI (reference sequence). Trimming pared 5 bases from V and 2 bases from J, leaving 16 bases between. In DNA, the CDR3 is TGTGCCAGCAGTCCCATCGGGGGGGGAGGCAATCAGCCCCAGCATTTT. Translation gives CASSPIGGGGNQPQHF.

The chain carries TRBV7-2 and TRBJ2-7; TRBD2 matches 7 bases. The germline gives CDR1 SGHTA, CDR2 FQGNSA. CDR3 length equals 15 residues. V gave up 3 bases and J gave up 3 bases; unmatched junction bases: 8. Written as DNA, the CDR3 is TGTGCCAGCAGCTTTAGTCGGGGGGACTACTACGAGCAGTACTTC. Protein: CASSFSRGDYYEQYF.

This chain uses TRBV6-1 with TRBJ2-6, with a possible D match to TRBD2 (5 bases). This CDR3 comprises 14 residues. Per germline, CDR1 MNHNS and CDR2 SASEGT. V lost 8 bases and J 10 bases, leaving 18 bases between the germline ends. Here the CDR3 DNA reads TGTGCCAGCCGCGATCTAGCTGCGACAAACGTCCTGACTTTC. Amino acid sequence: CASRDLAATNVLTF.

CDR3 sequence reads: CASSLVMRTDTQYF. CDR3 nucleotides: TGTGCCAGCAGCTTGGTAATGCGAACAGATACGCAGTATTTT. The rearrangement joins TRBV5-6 to TRBJ2-3, with no clear D. The CDR3 extends over 14 amino acids. The germline V gene encodes CDR1 SGHDT and CDR2 YYEEEE. Trimming pared 0 bases from V and 3 bases from J, leaving 8 bases between. The variable domain in full, with the rest retrieved from reference TRBV5-6 and TRBJ2-3, is DAGVTQSPTHLIKTRGQQVTLRCSPKSGHDTVSWYQQALGQGPQFIFQYYEEEERQRGNFPDRFSGHQFPNYSSELNVNALLLGDSALYLCASSLVMRTDTQYFGPGTRLTVL.

The V and J genes are TRBV9 and TRBJ1-1; tentative D call: TRBD1 (6 bases). CDR1 and CDR2 from the germline V gene are SGDLS and YYNGEE. Trimming pared 5 bases from V and 8 bases from J, leaving 10 bases between. This CDR3 is 11 amino acids long. The CDR3 protein is CASSTGTEAFF. In nucleotides, the CDR3 is TGTGCCAGCAGTACCGGGACAGAAGCTTTCTTT. The full variable domain, rest sourced from reference TRBV9 and TRBJ1-1, is DSGVTQTPKHLITATGQRVTLRCSPRSGDLSVYWYQQSLDQGLQFLIQYYNGEERAKGNILERFSAQQFPDLHSELNLSSLELGDSALYFCASSTGTEAFFGQGTRLTVV.

The chain has TRBV28 and TRBJ2-3, with 8 bases lining up with TRBD1. The CDR3 spans 13 residues. V gave up 8 bases and J gave up 6 bases; unmatched junction bases: 7. Germline loops: CDR1 MDHEN, CDR2 SYDVKM. The CDR3 spells CASSGGFTDTQYF. The CDR3 DNA follows: TGTGCCAGCTCAGGGGGCTTCACGGATACGCAGTATTTT.

This chain links TRBV5-1 with TRBJ2-1; 14 bases line up with TRBD2. CDR3 length: 15 amino acids. V shed 4 bases, J shed 7 bases, and the junction held 4 bases outside the gene matches. Per germline, CDR1 SGHRS and CDR2 YFSETQ. The CDR3 DNA reads as TGCGCCAGCAGCCCTAGGACTAGCGGGGGGAATGAGCAGTTCTTC. Its protein product is CASSPRTSGGNEQFF.

The CDR3 reads CAGTGSTEAFF. In DNA form, the CDR3 reads TGTGCCGGAACAGGGAGCACTGAAGCTTTCTTT. V usage is TRBV6-5 and J usage is TRBJ1-1, with D perhaps matching TRBD1 (6 bases). This CDR3 is built from 11 residues. In germline, CDR1 is MNHEY, CDR2 SVGAGI. Trimming took off 11 bases at V and 4 bases at J, with 11 bases between the two ends.

In its sample, this clone was seen a few times. CDR3: CASSANLQGGQETQYF. The CDR3 coding sequence is TGCGCCAGCAGCGCGAATCTACAGGGGGGACAAGAGACCCAGTACTTC. V gene TRBV4-1 combines with J gene TRBJ2-5, with 8 bases aligning to TRBD1. Germline trimming cut 5 bases from V and 2 bases from J; bases unmatched to any gene: 10. The CDR3 covers 16 residues. Germline V gene data show CDR1 as MGHRA and CDR2 as YSYEKL.

The V call is TRBV4-1, the J call TRBJ2-1; 8 positions match TRBD2. This CDR3 contains 16 residues. Germline trimming cut 4 bases from V and 5 bases from J; bases unmatched to any gene: 10. Germline assignment: CDR1 MGHRA and CDR2 YSYEKL. CDR3 sequence: CASSLLSGGVDNEQFF. The CDR3 region has the DNA TGCGCCAGCAGCCTCCTCTCGGGGGGGGTCGACAATGAGCAGTTCTTC.

CDR3 amino acids: CASSFADRFAGNTIYF. CDR3 coding DNA: TGTGCCAGCAGTTTCGCCGACAGATTCGCTGGAAACACCATATATTTT. This chain uses TRBV28 with TRBJ1-3; tentative D call: TRBD1 (5 bases). This CDR3 is built from 16 residues. Germline V gene sequence: CDR1 MDHEN, CDR2 SYDVKM. Trimming removed 3 bases from V and 2 bases from J, with 14 bases in between.

V is TRBV19 and J is TRBJ1-2, with a tentative D call TRBD1 (6 bases). Trimming pared 5 bases from V and 3 bases from J, leaving 13 bases between. The germline CDR1 and CDR2 sequences are LNHDA and SQIVND (reference sequence). The CDR3 length is 14 residues. The CDR3 region is CASSVTGFDYGYTF. The CDR3 DNA sequence: TGTGCCAGTAGTGTCACAGGGTTCGACTATGGCTACACCTTC.

The V gene is TRBV5-1, the J gene TRBJ2-3; 7 positions agree with TRBD1. The CDR3 spans 15 residues. Germline V CDR1 and CDR2: SGHRS, YFSETQ. The J segment lost 1 base and the V segment lost 3 bases, leaving 5 bases of the junction unmatched. As DNA, the CDR3 is TGCGCCAGCAGCTATCAGGGGGACGGCACAGATACGCAGTATTTT. Its protein product is CASSYQGDGTDTQYF.

The CDR3 sequence is CANSRPPGGLFF. CDR3 sequence (DNA): TGTGCCAACTCGAGACCCCCGGGAGGACTGTTTTTT. The rearrangement uses TRBV2 and TRBJ1-4; D is ambiguous. The V gene lost 10 bases and the J gene lost 13 bases, with 19 bases spanning the gap. Germline V gives CDR1 SNHLY, CDR2 FYNNEI. This CDR3 is 12 amino acids long.

This clone was observed a single time. At one boundary the junction diverges from the germline segment, which might be a read error. The chain couples TRBV19 to TRBJ1-4; a possible D gene is TRBD1 (6 bases). This CDR3 spans 10 amino acids. Germline CDR1 LNHDA, CDR2 SQIVND (reference sequence). The CDR3 region has the DNA TGTGCCAGTATTCGTGGACAGAGGGTTTTT. This codes for CASIRGQRVF.

This clone was recorded a few times. The chain uses TRBV5-1 and TRBJ1-4, with 10 bases matching TRBD1. Per the germline V gene, CDR1 is SGHRS and CDR2 is YFSETQ. V lost 4 bases to trimming and J lost 0 bases; unmatched junction nucleotides: 12. The CDR3 is 19 residues long. CDR3 sequence (DNA): TGCGCCAGCAGCGAGCGGCCGGGACAGGGGATTGCAACTAATGAAAAACTGTTTTTT. Amino acids: CASSERPGQGIATNEKLFF.

The chain employs TRBV28 and TRBJ2-5, with D perhaps TRBD1 (7 bases). CDR1 and CDR2 from the germline V gene are MDHEN and SYDVKM. V was clipped by 1 base and J by 5 bases, with 20 bases between them. The CDR3 contains 17 residues. For the CDR3, the DNA is TGTGCCAGCAGTTTATCCCACTTCAGGGGGGCGGAGGAGACCCAGTACTTC. Protein product: CASSLSHFRGAEETQYF.

V is TRBV20-1 and J is TRBJ1-5; the D is unclear. The length of the CDR3 is 11 residues. Trimming pared 3 bases from V and 11 bases from J, leaving 11 bases between. Germline V gene sequence: CDR1 DFQATT, CDR2 SNEGSKA (reference sequence). CDR3 sequence (DNA): TGCAGTGCTAGTCAACAGCAGGCCCAGCATTTT. This gives the protein CSASQQQAQHF.

The CDR3 here is CASSGQGAWNGYTF. For the CDR3, the DNA is TGTGCCAGCAGTGGACAGGGGGCGTGGAATGGCTACACCTTC. The chain carries TRBV6-6 and TRBJ1-2; 11 bases are shared with TRBD1. Germline V gene lookup returns CDR1 MNHNY and CDR2 SVGAGI (reference sequence). V dropped 5 bases and J dropped 6; count of bases not matched to a gene: 5. This CDR3 contains 14 residues.

V and J are TRBV5-1 and TRBJ2-5, with 7 bases matching TRBD2. This CDR3 has 17 residues. CDR1 is SGHRS, CDR2 YFSETQ, per germline. J was trimmed by 2 bases and V by 4 bases; bases with no gene match: 14. CDR3 in DNA: TGCGCCAGCAGCAGAACGGGGGGTCTCGGGGGGCAAGAGACCCAGTACTTC. Translating it yields CASSRTGGLGGQETQYF.

The chain carries TRBV7-9 and TRBJ1-6; D might be TRBD1 (6 bases). CDR3 length: 15 amino acids. CDR1 is SEHNR, CDR2 FQNEAQ, per germline (reference sequence). V lost 4 bases and J 4 bases, leaving 11 bases between the germline ends. CDR3 DNA: TGTGCCAGCAGCTATAAAGGACAGTATAATTCACCCCTCCACTTT. Amino acids: CASSYKGQYNSPLHF.